This TCR beta chain stems from a study of OX40 agonist ivuxolimab in advanced cancers. Libraries were prepared by immunoSEQ multiplex PCR; TCRdb keeps only in-frame clonotypes and omits some of them. The sample includes about 53,000 clones, 88% of them seen just once. This receptor was taken from an adult with an advanced solid tumor such as melanoma, head and neck, liver or kidney cancer. Source: CD4+ or CD8+ T cells sorted from blood, taken in a trial of the OX40 agonist ivuxolimab.

The CDR3 is CASSLVTPANTGELFF. The DNA of the CDR3 is TGTGCCAGCAGTTTAGTGACTCCCGCGAACACCGGGGAGCTGTTTTTT. The chain uses TRBV27 and TRBJ2-2; no reliable D call. The CDR3 covers 16 residues. Germline values: CDR1 MNHEY, CDR2 SMNVEV (reference sequence). Trimming stripped 2 bases from V and 0 bases from J, with 10 bases between.